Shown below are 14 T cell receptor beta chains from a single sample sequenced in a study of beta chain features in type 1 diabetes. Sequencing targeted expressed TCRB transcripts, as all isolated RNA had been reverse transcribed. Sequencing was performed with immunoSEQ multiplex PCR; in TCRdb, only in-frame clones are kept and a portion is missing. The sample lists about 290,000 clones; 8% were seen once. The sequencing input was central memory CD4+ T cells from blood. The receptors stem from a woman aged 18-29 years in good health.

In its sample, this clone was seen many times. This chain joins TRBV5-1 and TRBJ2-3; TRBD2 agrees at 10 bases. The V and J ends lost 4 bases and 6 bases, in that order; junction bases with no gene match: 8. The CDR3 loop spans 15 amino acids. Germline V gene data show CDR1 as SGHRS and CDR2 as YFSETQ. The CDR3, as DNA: TGCGCCAGCAGCCCGGGACTAGCGTATTCCGATACGCAGTATTTT. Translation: CASSPGLAYSDTQYF. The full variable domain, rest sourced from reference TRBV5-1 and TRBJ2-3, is KAGVTQTPRYLIKTRGQQVTLSCSPISGHRSVSWYQQTPGQGLQFLFEYFSETQRNKGNFPGRFSGRQFSNSRSEMNVSTLELGDSALYLCASSPGLAYSDTQYFGPGTRLTVL.

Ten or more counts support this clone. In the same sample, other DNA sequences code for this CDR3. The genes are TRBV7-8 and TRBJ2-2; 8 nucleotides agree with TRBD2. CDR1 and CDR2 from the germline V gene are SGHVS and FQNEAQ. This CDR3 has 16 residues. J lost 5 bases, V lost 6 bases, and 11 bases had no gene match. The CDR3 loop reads CASSWRGLAGTGELFF. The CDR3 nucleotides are TGTGCCAGCAGTTGGAGAGGTCTAGCGGGTACCGGGGAGCTGTTTTTT.

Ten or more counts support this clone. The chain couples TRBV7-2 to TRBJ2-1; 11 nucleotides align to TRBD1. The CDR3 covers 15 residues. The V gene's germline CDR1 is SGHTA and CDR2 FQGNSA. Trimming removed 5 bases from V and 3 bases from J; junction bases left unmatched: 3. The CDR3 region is CASSRGTGGYNEQFF. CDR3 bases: TGTGCCAGCAGCCGTGGGACAGGGGGCTACAATGAGCAGTTCTTC. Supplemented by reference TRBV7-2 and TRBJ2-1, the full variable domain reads GAGVSQSPSNKVTEKGKDVELRCDPISGHTALYWYRQSLGQGLEFLIYFQGNSAPDKSGLPSDRFSAERTGGSVSTLTIQRTQQEDSAVYLCASSRGTGGYNEQFFGPGTRLTVL.

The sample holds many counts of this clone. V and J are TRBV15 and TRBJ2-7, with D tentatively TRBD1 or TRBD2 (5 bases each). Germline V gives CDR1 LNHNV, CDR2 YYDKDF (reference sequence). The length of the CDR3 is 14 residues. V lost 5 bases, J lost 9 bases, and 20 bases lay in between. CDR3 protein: CATSLGATLSRQYF. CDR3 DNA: TGTGCCACCAGCCTCGGGGCTACCCTATCAAGGCAGTACTTC.

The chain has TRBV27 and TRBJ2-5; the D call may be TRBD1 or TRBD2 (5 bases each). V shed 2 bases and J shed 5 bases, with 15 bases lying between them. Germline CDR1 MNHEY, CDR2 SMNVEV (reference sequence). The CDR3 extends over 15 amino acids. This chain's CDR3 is CASSLNGAIVETQYF. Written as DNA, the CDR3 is TGTGCCAGCAGTTTAAACGGGGCCATCGTCGAGACCCAGTACTTC.

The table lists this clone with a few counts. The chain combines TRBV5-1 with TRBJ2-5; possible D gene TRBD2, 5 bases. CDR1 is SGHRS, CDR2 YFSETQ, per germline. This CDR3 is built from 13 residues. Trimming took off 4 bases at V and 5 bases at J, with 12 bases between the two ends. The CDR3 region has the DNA TGCGCCAGCAGCCGTCAGGAGGCGGAGACCCAGTACTTC. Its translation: CASSRQEAETQYF.

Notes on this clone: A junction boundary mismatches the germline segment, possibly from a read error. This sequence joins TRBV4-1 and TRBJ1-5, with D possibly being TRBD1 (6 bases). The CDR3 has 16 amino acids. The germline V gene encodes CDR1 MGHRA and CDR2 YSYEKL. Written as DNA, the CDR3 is TGTGCCAGCAGCCAATTTCTGGGGGCTTCAAATCAGCCCCAGCATTTT. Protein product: CASSQFLGASNQPQHF.

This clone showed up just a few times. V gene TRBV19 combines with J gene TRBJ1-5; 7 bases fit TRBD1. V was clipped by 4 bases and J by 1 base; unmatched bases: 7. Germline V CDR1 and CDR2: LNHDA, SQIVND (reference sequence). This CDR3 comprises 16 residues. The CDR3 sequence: CASSTLTGFSNQPQHF. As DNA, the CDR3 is TGTGCCAGTAGTACCTTGACAGGGTTCAGCAATCAGCCCCAGCATTTT.

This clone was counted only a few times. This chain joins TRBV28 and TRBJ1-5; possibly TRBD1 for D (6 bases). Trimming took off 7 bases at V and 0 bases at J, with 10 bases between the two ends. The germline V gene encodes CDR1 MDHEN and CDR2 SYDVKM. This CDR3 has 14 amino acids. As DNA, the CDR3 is TGTGCCAGCAACAGGGCATATAGCAATCAGCCCCAGCATTTT. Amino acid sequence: CASNRAYSNQPQHF.

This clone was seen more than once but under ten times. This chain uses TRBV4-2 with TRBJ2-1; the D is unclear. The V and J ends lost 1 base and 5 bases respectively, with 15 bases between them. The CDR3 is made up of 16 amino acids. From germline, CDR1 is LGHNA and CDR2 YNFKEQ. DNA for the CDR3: TGTGCCAGCAGCCAAGTCCACCGGGTTGACAACAATGAGCAGTTCTTC. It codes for CASSQVHRVDNNEQFF.

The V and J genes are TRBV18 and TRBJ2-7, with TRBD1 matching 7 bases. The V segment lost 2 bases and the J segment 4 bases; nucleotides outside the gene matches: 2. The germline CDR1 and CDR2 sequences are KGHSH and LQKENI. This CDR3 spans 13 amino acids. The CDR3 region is CASSPGTAYEQYV. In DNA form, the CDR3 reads TGTGCCAGCTCACCAGGGACAGCGTACGAGCAGTACGTC.

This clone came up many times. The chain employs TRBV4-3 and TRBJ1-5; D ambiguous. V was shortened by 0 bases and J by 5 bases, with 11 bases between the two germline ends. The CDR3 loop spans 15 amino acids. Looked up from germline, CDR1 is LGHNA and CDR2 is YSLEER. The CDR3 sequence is CASSQEFWSDQPQHF. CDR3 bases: TGCGCCAGCAGCCAAGAATTTTGGTCCGATCAGCCCCAGCATTTT.

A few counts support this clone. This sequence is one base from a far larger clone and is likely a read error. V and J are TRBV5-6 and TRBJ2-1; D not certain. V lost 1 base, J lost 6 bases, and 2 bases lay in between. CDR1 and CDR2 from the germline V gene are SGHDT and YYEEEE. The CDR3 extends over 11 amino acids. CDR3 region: CASSLINEQFF. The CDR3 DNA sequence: TGTGCCAGCAGCTTGATCAATGAGCAGTTCTTC.

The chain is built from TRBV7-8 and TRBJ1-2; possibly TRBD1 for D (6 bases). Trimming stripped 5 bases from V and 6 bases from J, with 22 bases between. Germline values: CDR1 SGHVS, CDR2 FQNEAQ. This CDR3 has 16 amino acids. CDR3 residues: CASSPRGAGAGDGYTF. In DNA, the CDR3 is TGTGCCAGCAGCCCCCGAGGGGCGGGGGCCGGGGATGGCTACACCTTC.